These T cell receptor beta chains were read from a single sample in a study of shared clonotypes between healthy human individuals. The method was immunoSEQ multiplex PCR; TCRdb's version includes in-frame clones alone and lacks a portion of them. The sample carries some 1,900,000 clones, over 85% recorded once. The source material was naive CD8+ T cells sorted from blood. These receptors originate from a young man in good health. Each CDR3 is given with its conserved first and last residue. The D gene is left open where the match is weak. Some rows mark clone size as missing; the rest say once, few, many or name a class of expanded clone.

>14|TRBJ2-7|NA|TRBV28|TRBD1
CASSPRQGAREQYF
TGTGCCAGCAGTCCCCGACAGGGGGCTCGCGAGCAGTACTTC
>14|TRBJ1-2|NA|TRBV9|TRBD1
CASSLGQDLYGYTF
TGTGCCAGCAGCCTAGGACAGGACCTCTATGGCTACACCTTC
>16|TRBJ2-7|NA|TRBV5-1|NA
CASSLDGVSGTYEQYF
TGCGCCAGCAGCTTGGATGGCGTTAGCGGAACCTACGAGCAGTACTTC
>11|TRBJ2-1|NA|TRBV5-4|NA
CASSSAGMQFF
TGTGCCAGCAGCTCGGCTGGGATGCAGTTCTTC
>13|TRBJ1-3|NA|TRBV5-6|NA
CASSLGSGNTIYF
TGTGCCAGCAGCTTAGGCTCAGGAAACACCATATATTTT
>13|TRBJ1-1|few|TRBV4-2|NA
CASSQGGNTEAFF
TGTGCCAGCAGCCAAGGTGGGAACACTGAAGCTTTCTTT
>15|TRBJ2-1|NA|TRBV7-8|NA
CASSLGGVSYNEQFF
TGTGCCAGCAGCTTAGGCGGGGTCTCCTACAATGAGCAGTTCTTC
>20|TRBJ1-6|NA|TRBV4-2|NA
CASSQEYPGTESSYNSPLHF
TGTGCCAGCAGCCAAGAGTACCCTGGGACCGAGAGCTCCTATAATTCACCCCTCCACTTT
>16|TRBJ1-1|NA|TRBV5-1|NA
CASSPFQGEVDTEAFF
TGCGCCAGCAGCCCGTTCCAGGGCGAAGTAGACACTGAAGCTTTCTTT
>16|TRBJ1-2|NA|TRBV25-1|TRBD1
CASSGAGGETGYGYTF
TGTGCCAGCAGTGGGGCAGGGGGTGAAACCGGCTATGGCTACACCTTC